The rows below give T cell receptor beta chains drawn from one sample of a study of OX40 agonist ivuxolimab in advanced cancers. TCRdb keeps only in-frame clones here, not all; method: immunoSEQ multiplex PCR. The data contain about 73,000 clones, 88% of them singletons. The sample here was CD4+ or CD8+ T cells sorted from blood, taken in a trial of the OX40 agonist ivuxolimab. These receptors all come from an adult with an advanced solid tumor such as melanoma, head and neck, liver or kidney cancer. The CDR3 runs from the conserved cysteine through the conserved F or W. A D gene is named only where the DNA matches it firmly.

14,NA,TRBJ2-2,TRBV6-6,CASSFGPNTGELFF,TGTGCCAGCAGTTTCGGGCCGAACACCGGGGAGCTGTTTTTT
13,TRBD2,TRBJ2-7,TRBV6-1,CASSGAGGYEQYF,TGTGCCAGCAGTGGGGCGGGGGGCTACGAGCAGTACTTC
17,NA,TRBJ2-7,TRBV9,CASSAGPSRSGPYEQYF,TGTGCCAGCAGCGCAGGCCCCTCTAGAAGCGGGCCCTACGAGCAGTACTTC
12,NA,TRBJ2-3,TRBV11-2,CASSLGGGTQYF,TGTGCCAGCAGCTTAGGGGGCGGCACGCAGTATTTT
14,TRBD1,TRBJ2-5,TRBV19,CASSPTGQQETQYF,TGTGCCAGTAGTCCTACGGGACAGCAAGAGACCCAGTACTTC
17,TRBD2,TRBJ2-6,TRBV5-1,CASSSLAGVSGANVLTF,TGCGCCAGCAGCTCCTTAGCGGGAGTCTCTGGGGCCAACGTCCTGACTTTC
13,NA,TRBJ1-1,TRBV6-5,CASSGAQNTEAFF,TGTGCCAGCAGTGGCGCCCAGAACACTGAAGCTTTCTTT
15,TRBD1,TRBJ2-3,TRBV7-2,CASSGRTGGTDTQYF,TGTGCCAGCAGCGGAAGGACAGGGGGCACAGATACGCAGTATTTT
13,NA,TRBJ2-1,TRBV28,CASSEGSYNEQFF,TGTGCCAGCAGTGAGGGCTCCTACAATGAGCAGTTCTTC
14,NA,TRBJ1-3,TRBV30,CAWSAGTPGNTIYF,TGTGCCTGGAGTGCTGGGACACCTGGAAACACCATATATTTT
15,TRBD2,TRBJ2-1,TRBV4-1,CASSQAAGAYNEQFF,TGCGCCAGCAGCCAAGCAGCGGGGGCCTACAATGAGCAGTTCTTC